Detailed here is one TCR beta chain. Losses at the gene ends were 6 bases for V and 6 bases for J; bases not matched to a gene: 10. The V gene's germline CDR1 is SQVTM and CDR2 ANQGSEA. CDR3 length: 15 residues. This sample stems from a study of CD8+ T cells in alopecia areata. cDNA prepared by RNA extraction and subsequent reverse transcription served as the template for sequencing. Clones were sequenced by immunoSEQ multiplex PCR, and TCRdb holds only the in-frame ones, with some missing. The sample records just over 150,000 clones, 45% to 60% being singletons. The chain carries TRBV29-1 and TRBJ2-2; 10 positions match TRBD2. The sample here was CD8+ T cells sorted from blood, taken at week 0. The TCR originated in a human donor with alopecia areata. The CDR3 DNA sequence: TGCAGCGTCCCCTCCCCTAGCGGGGGATCCGGGGAGCTGTTTTTT. This sequence encodes CSVPSPSGGSGELFF.